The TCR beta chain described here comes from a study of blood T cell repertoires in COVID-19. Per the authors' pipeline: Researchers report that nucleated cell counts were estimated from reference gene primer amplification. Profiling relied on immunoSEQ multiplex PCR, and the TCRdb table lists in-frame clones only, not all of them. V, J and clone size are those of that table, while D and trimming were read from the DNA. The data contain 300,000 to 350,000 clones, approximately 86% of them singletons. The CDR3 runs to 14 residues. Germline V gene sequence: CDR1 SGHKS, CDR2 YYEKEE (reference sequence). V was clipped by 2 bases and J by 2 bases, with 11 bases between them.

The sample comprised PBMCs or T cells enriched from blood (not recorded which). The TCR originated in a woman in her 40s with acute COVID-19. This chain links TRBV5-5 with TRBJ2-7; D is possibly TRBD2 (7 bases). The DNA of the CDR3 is TGTGCCAGCAGCTTCGGGGGGCGCACCTACGAGCAGTACTTC. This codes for CASSFGGRTYEQYF.